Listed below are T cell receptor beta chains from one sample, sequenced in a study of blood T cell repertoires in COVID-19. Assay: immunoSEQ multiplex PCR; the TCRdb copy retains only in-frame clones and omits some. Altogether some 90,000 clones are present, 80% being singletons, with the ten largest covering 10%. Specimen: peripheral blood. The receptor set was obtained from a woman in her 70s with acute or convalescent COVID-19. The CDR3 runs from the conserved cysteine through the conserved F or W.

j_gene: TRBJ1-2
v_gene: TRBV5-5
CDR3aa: CASSLATDYGYTF

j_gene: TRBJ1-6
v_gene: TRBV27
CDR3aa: CASSRDRVTPLHF

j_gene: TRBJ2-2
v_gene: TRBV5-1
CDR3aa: CASRYSVDTGELFF

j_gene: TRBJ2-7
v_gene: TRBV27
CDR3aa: CASSTPLAETYEQYF

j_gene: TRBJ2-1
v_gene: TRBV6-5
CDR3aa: CASSYPRRDNNNEQFF

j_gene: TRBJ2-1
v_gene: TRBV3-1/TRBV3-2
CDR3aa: CASSRLGYNEQFF

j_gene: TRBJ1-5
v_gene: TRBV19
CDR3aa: CASSLGVAGNQPQHF

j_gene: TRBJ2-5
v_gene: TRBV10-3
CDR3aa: CAISGGGTSGVWETQYF

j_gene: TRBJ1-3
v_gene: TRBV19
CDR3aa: CASSRTGQTGNTIYF

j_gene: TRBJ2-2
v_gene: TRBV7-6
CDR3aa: CASSLIPLDTGELFF

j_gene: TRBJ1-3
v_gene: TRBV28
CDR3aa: CASSRDRVVNTIYF

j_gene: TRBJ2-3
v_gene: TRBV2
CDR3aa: CASSEASGGSTDTQYF

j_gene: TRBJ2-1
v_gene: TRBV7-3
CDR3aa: CASSLFPSGAPSSYNEQFF

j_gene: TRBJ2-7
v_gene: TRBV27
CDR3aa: CASSLVGGYEQYF

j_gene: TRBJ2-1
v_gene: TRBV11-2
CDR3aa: CASSFLRLAGVGGEQFF

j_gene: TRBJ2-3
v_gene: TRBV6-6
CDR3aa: CASSPDQTGVSTDTQYF

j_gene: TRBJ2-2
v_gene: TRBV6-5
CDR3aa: CASSSLLAGRPGELFF

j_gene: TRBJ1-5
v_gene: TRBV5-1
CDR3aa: CASSETGNSNQPQHF

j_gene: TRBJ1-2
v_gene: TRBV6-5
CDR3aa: CATTANYGYTF

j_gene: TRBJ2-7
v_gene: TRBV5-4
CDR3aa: CASSSAGTGTYEQYF

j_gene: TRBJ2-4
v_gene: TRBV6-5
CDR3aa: CASSSLRGHIQYF

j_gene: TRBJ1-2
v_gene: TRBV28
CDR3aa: CASSPGWGYTF

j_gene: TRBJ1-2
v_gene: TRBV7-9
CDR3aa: CASSRQFQGKVNYGYTF

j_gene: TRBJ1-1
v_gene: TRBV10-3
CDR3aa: CAISRGLETEAFF

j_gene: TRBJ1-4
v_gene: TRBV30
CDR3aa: CAWSQGFEKLFF

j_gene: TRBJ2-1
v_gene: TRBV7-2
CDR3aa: CASSLRSSGDDEQFF

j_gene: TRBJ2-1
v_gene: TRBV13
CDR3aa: CASSSFVTRGSTYNEQFF

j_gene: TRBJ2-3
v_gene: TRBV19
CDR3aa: CASSIRQGRTDTQYF

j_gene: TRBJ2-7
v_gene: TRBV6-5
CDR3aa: CASGRGRYWEQYF

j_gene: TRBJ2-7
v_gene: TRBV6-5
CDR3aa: CASSSAASGSYEQYF

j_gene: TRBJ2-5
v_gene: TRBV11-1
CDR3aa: CASSLDRTGRETQYF

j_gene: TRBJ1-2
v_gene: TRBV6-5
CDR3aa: CASSYLRDYGYTF

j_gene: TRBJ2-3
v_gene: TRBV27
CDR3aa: CASSSLGSGTDTQYF

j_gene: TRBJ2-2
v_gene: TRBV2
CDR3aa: CASTGTSGGANTGELFF

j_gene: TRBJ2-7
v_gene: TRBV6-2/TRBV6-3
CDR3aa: CASSYVTGAYEQYF

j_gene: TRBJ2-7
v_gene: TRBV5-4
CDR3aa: CASKLAGAYEQYF